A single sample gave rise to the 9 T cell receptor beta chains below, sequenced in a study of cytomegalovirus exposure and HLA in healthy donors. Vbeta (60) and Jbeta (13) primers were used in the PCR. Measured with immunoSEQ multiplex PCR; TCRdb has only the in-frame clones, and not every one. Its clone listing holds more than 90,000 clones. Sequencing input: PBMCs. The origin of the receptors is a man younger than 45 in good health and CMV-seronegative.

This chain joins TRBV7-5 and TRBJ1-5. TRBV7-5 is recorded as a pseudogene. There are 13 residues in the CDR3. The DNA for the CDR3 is TGTGTCAGAAGCCGGCGGGGGGCTCAGCCCCAGCATTTT. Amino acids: CVRSRRGAQPQHF.

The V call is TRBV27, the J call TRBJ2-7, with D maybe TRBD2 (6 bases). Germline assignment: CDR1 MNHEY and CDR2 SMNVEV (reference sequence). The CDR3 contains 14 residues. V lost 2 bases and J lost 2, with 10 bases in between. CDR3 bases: TGTGCCAGCAGTTTACTAGCGAGTCCCTACGAGCAGTACTTC. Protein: CASSLLASPYEQYF.

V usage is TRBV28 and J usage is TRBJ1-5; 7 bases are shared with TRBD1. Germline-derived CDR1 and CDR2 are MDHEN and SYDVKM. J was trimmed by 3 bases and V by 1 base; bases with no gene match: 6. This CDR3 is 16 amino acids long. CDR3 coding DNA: TGTGCCAGCAGTTTATCGGCCAGGGGGACCAATCAGCCCCAGCATTTT. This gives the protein CASSLSARGTNQPQHF.

The DNA of the CDR3 is TGCGCCAGCGCCCCTGGGACGGGGGTTAGCTATGGCTACACCTTC. As protein: CASAPGTGVSYGYTF. The chain carries TRBV5-1 and TRBJ1-2, with TRBD1 as a possible D gene (5 bases). The V end was cut by 7 bases, the J end by 4 bases, with 20 bases between. The CDR3 spans 15 residues. Germline CDR1 SGHRS, CDR2 YFSETQ.

DNA of the CDR3: TGTGCCAGCGACGGGGGTACGGTCGGCTACACCTTC. Amino acids: CASDGGTVGYTF. The chain combines TRBV2 with TRBJ1-2; D is possibly TRBD1 (5 bases). CDR3 size: 12 residues. V was pared by 8 bases and J by 8 bases, with 15 bases between. Germline lookup yields CDR1 SNHLY and CDR2 FYNNEI.

CDR3 sequence reads: CASSRAGGPREQYF. The CDR3, as DNA: TGTGCCAGCAGCCGAGCGGGGGGGCCGCGGGAGCAGTACTTC. This chain uses TRBV5-4 with TRBJ2-7; 10 bases match TRBD2. Germline V CDR1 and CDR2: SGHNT, YYREEE (reference sequence). The CDR3 is 14 residues long. V lost 4 bases and J lost 7; bases outside the gene matches: 8. The full variable domain, with the rest looked up from reference TRBV5-4 and TRBJ2-7, is ETGVTQSPTHLIKTRGQQVTLRCSSQSGHNTVSWYQQALGQGPQFIFQYYREEENGRGNFPPRFSGLQFPNYSSELNVNALELDDSALYLCASSRAGGPREQYFGPGTRLTVT.

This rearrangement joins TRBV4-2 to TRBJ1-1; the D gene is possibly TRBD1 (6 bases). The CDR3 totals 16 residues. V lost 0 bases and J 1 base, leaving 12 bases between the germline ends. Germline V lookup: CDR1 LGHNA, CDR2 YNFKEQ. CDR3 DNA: TGTGCCAGCAGCCAAGAATCGACAGGACCGAACACTGAAGCTTTCTTT. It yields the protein CASSQESTGPNTEAFF.

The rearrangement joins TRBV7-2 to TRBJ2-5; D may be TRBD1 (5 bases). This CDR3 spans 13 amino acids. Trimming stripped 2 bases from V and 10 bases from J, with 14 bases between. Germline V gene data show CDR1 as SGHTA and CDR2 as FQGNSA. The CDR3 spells CASSLWQGNIQYF. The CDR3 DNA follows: TGTGCCAGCAGCTTATGGCAGGGTAATATCCAGTACTTC.

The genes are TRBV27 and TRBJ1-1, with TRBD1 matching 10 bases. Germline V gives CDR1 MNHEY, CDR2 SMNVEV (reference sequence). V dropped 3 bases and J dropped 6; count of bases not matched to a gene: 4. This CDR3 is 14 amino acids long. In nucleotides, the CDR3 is TGTGCCAGCAGTTTGGGACAGGGGCTGTCTGAAGCTTTCTTT. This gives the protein CASSLGQGLSEAFF.